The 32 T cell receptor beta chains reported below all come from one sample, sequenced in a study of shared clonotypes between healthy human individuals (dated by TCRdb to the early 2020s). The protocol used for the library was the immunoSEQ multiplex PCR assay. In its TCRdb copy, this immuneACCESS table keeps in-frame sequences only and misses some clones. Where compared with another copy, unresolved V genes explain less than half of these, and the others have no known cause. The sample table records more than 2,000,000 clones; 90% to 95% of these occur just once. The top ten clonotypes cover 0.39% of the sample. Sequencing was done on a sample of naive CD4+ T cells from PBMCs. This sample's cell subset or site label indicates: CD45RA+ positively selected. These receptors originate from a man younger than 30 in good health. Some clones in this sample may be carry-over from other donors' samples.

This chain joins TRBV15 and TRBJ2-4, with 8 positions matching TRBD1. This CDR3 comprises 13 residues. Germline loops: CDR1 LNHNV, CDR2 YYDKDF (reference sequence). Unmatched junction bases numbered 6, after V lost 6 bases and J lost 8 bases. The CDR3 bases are TGTGCCACCAGGACAGGGGATAGGGACATTCAGTACTTC. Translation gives CATRTGDRDIQYF.

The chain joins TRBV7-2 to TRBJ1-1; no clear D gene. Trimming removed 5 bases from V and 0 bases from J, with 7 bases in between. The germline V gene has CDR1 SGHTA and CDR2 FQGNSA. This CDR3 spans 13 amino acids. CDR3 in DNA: TGTGCCAGCAGCCAACAGTTGAACACTGAAGCTTTCTTT. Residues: CASSQQLNTEAFF. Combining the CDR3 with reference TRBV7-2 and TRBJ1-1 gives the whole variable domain GAGVSQSPSNKVTEKGKDVELRCDPISGHTALYWYRQSLGQGLEFLIYFQGNSAPDKSGLPSDRFSAERTGGSVSTLTIQRTQQEDSAVYLCASSQQLNTEAFFGQGTRLTVV.

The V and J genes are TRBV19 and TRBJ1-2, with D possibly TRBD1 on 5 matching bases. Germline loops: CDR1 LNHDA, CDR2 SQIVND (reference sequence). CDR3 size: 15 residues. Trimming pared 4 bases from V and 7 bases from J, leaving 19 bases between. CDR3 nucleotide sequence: TGTGCCAGTAGTACTTCAGTTACAGGTGCTGGTGGCTACACCTTC. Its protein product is CASSTSVTGAGGYTF. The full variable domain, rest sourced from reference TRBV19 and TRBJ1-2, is DGGITQSPKYLFRKEGQNVTLSCEQNLNHDAMYWYRQDPGQGLRLIYYSQIVNDFQKGDIAEGYSVSREKKESFPLTVTSAQKNPTAFYLCASSTSVTGAGGYTFGSGTRLTVV.

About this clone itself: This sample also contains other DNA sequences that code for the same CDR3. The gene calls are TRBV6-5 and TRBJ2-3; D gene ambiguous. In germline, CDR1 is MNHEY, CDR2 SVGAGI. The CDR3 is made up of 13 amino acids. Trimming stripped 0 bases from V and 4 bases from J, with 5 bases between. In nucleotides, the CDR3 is TGTGCCAGCAGTTACTCTGGCGCAGATACGCAGTATTTT. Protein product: CASSYSGADTQYF.

The chain's CDR3 is CAISEWTSGRILTGELFF. CDR3 nucleotide sequence: TGTGCCATCAGTGAGTGGACTAGCGGGAGGATTCTCACCGGGGAGCTGTTTTTT. This chain uses TRBV10-3 with TRBJ2-2, with 14 bases matching TRBD2. This CDR3 spans 18 amino acids. The germline CDR1 and CDR2 sequences are ENHRY and SYGVKD. The ends lost 1 base at V and 4 bases at J; junction bases unmatched: 5.

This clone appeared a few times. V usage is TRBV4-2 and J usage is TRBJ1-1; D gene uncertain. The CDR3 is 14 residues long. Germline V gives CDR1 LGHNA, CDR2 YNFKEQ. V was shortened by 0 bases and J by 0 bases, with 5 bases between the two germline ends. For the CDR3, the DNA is TGTGCCAGCAGCCAAGATAGGATGAACACTGAAGCTTTCTTT. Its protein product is CASSQDRMNTEAFF.

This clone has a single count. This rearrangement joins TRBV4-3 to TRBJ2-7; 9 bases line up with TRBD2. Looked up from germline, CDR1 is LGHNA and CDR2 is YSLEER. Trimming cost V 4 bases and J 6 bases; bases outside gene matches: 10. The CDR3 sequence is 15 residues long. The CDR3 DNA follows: TGCGCCAGCAGCCGGCTAGCGGGATCGGGGTTCGAGCAGTACTTC. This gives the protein CASSRLAGSGFEQYF.

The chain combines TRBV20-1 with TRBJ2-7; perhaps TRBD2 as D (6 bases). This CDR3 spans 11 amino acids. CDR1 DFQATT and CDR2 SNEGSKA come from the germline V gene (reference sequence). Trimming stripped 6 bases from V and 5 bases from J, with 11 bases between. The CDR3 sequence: CSAPTRHEQYF. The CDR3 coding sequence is TGCAGTGCCCCGACTAGACACGAGCAGTACTTC.

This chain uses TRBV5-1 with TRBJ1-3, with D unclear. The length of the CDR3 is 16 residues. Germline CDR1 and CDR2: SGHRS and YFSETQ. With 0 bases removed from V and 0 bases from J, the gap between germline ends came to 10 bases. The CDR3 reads CASSLVQASSGNTIYF. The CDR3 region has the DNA TGCGCCAGCAGCTTGGTTCAGGCCAGCTCTGGAAACACCATATATTTT. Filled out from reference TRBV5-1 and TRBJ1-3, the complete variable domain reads KAGVTQTPRYLIKTRGQQVTLSCSPISGHRSVSWYQQTPGQGLQFLFEYFSETQRNKGNFPGRFSGRQFSNSRSEMNVSTLELGDSALYLCASSLVQASSGNTIYFGEGSWLTVV.

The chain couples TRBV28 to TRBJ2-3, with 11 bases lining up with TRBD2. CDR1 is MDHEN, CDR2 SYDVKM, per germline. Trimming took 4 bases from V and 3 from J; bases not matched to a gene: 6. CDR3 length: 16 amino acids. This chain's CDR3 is CASSYLSGRATDTQYF. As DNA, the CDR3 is TGTGCCAGCAGTTACCTTAGCGGGAGGGCAACAGATACGCAGTATTTT.

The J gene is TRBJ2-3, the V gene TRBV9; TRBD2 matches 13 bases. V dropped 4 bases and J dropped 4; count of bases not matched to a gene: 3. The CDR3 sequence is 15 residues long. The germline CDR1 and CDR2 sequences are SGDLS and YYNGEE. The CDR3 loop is CASSWTSGRPDTQYF. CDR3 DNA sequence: TGTGCCAGCAGCTGGACTAGCGGGAGACCAGATACGCAGTATTTT. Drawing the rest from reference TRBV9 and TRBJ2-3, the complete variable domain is DSGVTQTPKHLITATGQRVTLRCSPRSGDLSVYWYQQSLDQGLQFLIQYYNGEERAKGNILERFSAQQFPDLHSELNLSSLELGDSALYFCASSWTSGRPDTQYFGPGTRLTVL.

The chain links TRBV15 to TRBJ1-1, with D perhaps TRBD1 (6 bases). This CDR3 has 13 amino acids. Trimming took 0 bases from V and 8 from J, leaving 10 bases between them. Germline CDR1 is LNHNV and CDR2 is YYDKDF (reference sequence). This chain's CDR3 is CATSRDFTGEAFF. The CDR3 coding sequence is TGTGCCACCAGCAGAGATTTTACAGGGGAAGCTTTCTTT.

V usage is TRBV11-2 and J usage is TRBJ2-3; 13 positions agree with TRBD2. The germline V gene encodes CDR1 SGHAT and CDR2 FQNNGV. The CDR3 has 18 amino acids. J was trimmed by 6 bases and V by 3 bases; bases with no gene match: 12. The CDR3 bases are TGTGCCAGCAGCTTCATGGTTACTAGCGGGAGGGGGTCGGATACGCAGTATTTT. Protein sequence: CASSFMVTSGRGSDTQYF.

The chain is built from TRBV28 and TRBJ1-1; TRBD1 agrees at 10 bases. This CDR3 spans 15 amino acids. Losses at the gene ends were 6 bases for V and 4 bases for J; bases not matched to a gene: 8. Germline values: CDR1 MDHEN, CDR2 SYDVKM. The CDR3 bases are TGTGCCAGCAGCGGGGGGACAGGGGAGAGCACTGAAGCTTTCTTT. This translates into CASSGGTGESTEAFF.

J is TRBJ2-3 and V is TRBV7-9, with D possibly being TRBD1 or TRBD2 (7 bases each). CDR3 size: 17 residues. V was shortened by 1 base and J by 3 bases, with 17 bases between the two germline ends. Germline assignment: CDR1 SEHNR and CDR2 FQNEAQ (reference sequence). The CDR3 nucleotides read TGTGCCAGCAGCTTAGGACCCAGGGGGGGATTGACAGATACGCAGTATTTT. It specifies CASSLGPRGGLTDTQYF.

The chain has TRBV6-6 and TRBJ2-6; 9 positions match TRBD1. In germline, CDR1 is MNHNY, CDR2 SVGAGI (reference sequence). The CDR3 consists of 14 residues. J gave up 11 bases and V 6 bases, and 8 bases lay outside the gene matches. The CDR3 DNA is TGTGCCAGCAGCATCCGGGGACAGGGAGACGTCCTGACTTTC. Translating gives CASSIRGQGDVLTF.

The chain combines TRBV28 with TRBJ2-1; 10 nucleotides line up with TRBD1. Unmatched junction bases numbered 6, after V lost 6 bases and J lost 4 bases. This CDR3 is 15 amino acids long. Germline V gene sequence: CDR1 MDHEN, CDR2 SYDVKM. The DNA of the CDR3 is TGTGCCAGCAGCAAGACAGGGGGCCGTTACAATGAGCAGTTCTTC. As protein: CASSKTGGRYNEQFF.

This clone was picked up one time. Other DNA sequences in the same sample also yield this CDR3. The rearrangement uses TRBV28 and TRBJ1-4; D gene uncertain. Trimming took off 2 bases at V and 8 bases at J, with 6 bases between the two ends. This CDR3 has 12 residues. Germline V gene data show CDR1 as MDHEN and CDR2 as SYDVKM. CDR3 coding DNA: TGTGCCAGCAGTTTACGAGTAGAAAAACTGTTTTTT. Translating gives CASSLRVEKLFF.

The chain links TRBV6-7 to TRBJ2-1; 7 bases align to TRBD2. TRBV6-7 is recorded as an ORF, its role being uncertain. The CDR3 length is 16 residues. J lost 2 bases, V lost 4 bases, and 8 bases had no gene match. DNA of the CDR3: TGTGCCAGCAGTTTCACGTCAGGGACTACCTACAATGAGCAGTTCTTC. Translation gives CASSFTSGTTYNEQFF.

CDR3 sequence (DNA): TGTGCCTGGAGTGAAACAGGGATTTCCTACGAGCAGTACTTC. Its translation: CAWSETGISYEQYF. V and J are TRBV30 and TRBJ2-5; TRBD1 might be the D (6 bases). The assigned J gene may be wrong: the sequence end matches TRBJ2-7 better. This CDR3 region has 14 residues. CDR1 is GTSNPN, CDR2 SVGIG, per germline (reference sequence).

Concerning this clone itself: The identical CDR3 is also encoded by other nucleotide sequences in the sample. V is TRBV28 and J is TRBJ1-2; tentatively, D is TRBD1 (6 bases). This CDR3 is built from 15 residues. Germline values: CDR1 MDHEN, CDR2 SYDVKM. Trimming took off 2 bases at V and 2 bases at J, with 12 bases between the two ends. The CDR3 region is CASSLMGAVNYGYTF. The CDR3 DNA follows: TGTGCCAGCAGTTTAATGGGGGCAGTCAACTATGGCTACACCTTC.

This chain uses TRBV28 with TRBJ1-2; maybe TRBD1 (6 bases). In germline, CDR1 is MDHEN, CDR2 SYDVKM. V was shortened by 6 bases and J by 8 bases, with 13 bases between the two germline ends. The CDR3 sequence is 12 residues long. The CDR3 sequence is CASSYRDRGYTF. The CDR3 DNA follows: TGTGCCAGCAGCTACAGGGATCGGGGCTACACCTTC.

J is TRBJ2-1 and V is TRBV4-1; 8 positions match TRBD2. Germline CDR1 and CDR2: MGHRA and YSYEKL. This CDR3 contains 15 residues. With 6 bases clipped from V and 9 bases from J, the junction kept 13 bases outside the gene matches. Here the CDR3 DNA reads TGCGCCAGCAGTAACGTCCCGGGACTAGACAGTGAGCAGTTCTTC. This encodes CASSNVPGLDSEQFF.

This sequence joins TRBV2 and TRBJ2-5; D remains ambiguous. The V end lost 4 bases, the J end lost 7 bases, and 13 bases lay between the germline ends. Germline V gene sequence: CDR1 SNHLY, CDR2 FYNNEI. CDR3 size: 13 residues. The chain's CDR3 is CASSAGVLGTQYF. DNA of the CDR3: TGTGCCAGCAGTGCTGGGGTATTGGGGACCCAGTACTTC.

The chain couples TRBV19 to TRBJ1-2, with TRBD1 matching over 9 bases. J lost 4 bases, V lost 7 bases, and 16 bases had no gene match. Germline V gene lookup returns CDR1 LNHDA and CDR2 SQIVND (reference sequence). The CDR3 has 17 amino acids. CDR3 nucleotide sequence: TGTGCCAGTAACCGGGGGGCCGGGACAGGGTTACTCTATGGCTACACCTTC. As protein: CASNRGAGTGLLYGYTF.

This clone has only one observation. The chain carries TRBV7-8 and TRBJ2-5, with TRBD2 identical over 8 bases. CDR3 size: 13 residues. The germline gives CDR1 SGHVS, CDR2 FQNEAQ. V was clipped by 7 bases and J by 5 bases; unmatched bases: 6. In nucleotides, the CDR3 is TGTGCCAGCACCCCGGGGGGGCGGGAGACCCAGTACTTC. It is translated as CASTPGGRETQYF.

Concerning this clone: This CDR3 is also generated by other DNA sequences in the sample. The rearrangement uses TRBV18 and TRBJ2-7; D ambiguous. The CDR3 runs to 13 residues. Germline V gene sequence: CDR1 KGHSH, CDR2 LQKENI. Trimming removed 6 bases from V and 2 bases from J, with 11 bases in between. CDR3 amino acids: CASSPISPYEQYF. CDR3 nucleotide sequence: TGTGCCAGCTCCCCGATCTCCCCCTACGAGCAGTACTTC.

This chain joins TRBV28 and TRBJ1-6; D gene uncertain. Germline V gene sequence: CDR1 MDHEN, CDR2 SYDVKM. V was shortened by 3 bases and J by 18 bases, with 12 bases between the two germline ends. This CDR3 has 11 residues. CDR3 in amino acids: CASSLALQYHF. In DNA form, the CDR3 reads TGTGCCAGCAGTTTGGCCCTTCAGTACCACTTT.

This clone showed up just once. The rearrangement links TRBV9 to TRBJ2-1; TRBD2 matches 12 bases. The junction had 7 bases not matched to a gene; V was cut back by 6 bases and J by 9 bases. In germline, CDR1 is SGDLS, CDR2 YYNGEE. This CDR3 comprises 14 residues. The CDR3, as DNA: TGTGCCAGCACCCAGACTAGCGGGAGTATTGAGCAGTTCTTC. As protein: CASTQTSGSIEQFF. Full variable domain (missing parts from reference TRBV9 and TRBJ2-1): DSGVTQTPKHLITATGQRVTLRCSPRSGDLSVYWYQQSLDQGLQFLIQYYNGEERAKGNILERFSAQQFPDLHSELNLSSLELGDSALYFCASTQTSGSIEQFFGPGTRLTVL.

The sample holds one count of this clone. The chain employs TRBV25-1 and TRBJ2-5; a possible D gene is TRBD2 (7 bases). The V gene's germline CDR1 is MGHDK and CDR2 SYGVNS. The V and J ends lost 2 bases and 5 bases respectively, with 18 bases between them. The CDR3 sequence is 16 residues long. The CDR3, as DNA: TGTGCCAGCAGTGAAAGAGGGAGGGGGAGAGGCGAGACCCAGTACTTC. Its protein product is CASSERGRGRGETQYF. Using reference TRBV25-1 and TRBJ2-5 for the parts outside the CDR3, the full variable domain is EADIYQTPRYLVIGTGKKITLECSQTMGHDKMYWYQQDPGMELHLIHYSYGVNSTEKGDLSSESTVSRIRTEHFPLTLESARPSHTSQYLCASSERGRGRGETQYFGPGTRLLVL.

The chain's CDR3 is CASLDPRSGNTIYF. DNA for the CDR3: TGTGCCAGCTTAGACCCCCGCTCTGGAAACACCATATATTTT. The genes are TRBV28 and TRBJ1-3; D uncertain. CDR3 length: 14 amino acids. The V end was cut by 8 bases, the J end by 0 bases, with 11 bases between. The germline V gene has CDR1 MDHEN and CDR2 SYDVKM. Combining the CDR3 with reference TRBV28 and TRBJ1-3 gives the whole variable domain DVKVTQSSRYLVKRTGEKVFLECVQDMDHENMFWYRQDPGLGLRLIYFSYDVKMKEKGDIPEGYSVSREKKERFSLILESASTNQTSMYLCASLDPRSGNTIYFGEGSWLTVV.

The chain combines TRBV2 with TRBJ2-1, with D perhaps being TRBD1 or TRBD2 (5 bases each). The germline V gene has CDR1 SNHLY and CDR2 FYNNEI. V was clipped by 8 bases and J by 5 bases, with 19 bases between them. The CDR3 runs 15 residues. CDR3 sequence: CASGGPGRGDNEQFF. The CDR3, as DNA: TGTGCCAGCGGTGGACCGGGGCGAGGGGACAATGAGCAGTTCTTC. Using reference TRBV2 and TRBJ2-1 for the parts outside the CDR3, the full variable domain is EPEVTQTPSHQVTQMGQEVILRCVPISNHLYFYWYRQILGQKVEFLVSFYNNEISEKSEIFDDQFSVERPDGSNFTLKIRSTKLEDSAMYFCASGGPGRGDNEQFFGPGTRLTVL.